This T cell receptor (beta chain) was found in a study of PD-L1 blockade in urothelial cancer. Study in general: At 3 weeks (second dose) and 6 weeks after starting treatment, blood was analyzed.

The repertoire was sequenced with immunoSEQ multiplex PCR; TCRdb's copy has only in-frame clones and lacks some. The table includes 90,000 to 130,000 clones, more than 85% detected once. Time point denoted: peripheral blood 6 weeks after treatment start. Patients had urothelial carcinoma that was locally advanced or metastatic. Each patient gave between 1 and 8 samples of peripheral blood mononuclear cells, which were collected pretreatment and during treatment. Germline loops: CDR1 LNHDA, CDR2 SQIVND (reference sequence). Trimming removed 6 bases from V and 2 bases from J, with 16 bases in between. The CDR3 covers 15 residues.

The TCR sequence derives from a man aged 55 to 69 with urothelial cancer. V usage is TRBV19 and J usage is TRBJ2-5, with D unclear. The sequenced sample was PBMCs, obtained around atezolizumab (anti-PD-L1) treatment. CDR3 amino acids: CASSSQVSSQETQYF. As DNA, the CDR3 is TGTGCCAGTAGCTCTCAGGTTTCCTCTCAAGAGACCCAGTACTTC. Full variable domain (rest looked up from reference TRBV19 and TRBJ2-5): DGGITQSPKYLFRKEGQNVTLSCEQNLNHDAMYWYRQDPGQGLRLIYYSQIVNDFQKGDIAEGYSVSREKKESFPLTVTSAQKNPTAFYLCASSSQVSSQETQYFGPGTRLLVL.